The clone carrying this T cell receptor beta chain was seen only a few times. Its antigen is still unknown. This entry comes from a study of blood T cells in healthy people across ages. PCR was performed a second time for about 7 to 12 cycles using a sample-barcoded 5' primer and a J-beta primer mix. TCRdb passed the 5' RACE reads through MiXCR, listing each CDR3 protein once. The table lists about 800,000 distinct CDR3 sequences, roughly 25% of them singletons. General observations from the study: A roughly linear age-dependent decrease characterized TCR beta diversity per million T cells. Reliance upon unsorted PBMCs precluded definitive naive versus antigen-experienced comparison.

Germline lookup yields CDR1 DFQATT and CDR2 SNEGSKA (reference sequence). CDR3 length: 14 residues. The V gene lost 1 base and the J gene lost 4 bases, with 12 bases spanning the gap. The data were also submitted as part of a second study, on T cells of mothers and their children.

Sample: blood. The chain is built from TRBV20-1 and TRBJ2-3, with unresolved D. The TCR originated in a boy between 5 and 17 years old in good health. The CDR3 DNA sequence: TGCAGTGCTAGAGTATACGTTTCCCCAGATACGCAGTATTTT. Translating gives CSARVYVSPDTQYF.